Following are 26 T cell receptor beta chains from one sample sequenced in a study of long-term antiretroviral therapy in people with HIV. At the survey level, the v3.0 immunoSEQ assay was run. Generated by immunoSEQ multiplex PCR, the TCRdb table keeps only in-frame clones and is missing some. The sample has 30,000 to 40,000 clones, 85% seen once. The sample here was unsorted PBMCs, taken approximately 3.5 years after starting antiretroviral therapy. The source of these receptors is a young man with HIV.

This clone came up once. Other DNA sequences in the sample encode the same CDR3. The chain joins TRBV19 to TRBJ2-1; no reliable D call. This CDR3 has 12 amino acids. V was cut by 1 base and J by 7 bases, with 5 bases left in between. Germline V gives CDR1 LNHDA, CDR2 SQIVND (reference sequence). CDR3 region: CASSIGGNEQFF. The DNA for the CDR3 is TGTGCCAGTAGTATAGGGGGAAATGAGCAGTTCTTC.

This clone appeared once. This chain uses TRBV19 with TRBJ1-2; D gene ambiguous. V was shortened by 3 bases and J by 8 bases, with 13 bases between the two germline ends. Germline loops: CDR1 LNHDA, CDR2 SQIVND (reference sequence). The CDR3 is made up of 13 amino acids. As DNA, the CDR3 is TGTGCCAGTAGTATGGAGCGGCCCGGCGGCTACACCTTC. It codes for CASSMERPGGYTF.

This chain uses TRBV5-4 with TRBJ2-7, with TRBD1 identical over 11 bases. The germline V gene encodes CDR1 SGHNT and CDR2 YYREEE (reference sequence). The CDR3 sequence is 16 residues long. After removal of 2 bases from V and 4 bases from J, the junction contained 8 bases not matched to a gene. CDR3 DNA: TGTGCCAGCAGCTTCTTTGGCCGGGACAGGGGGTACGAGCAGTACTTC. Its protein product is CASSFFGRDRGYEQYF.

The gene calls are TRBV12-5 and TRBJ2-7, with D perhaps matching TRBD1 or TRBD2 (6 bases each). Germline V lookup: CDR1 LGHNT, CDR2 FRNRAP. The CDR3 runs 14 residues. Trimming stripped 0 bases from V and 7 bases from J, with 13 bases between. The CDR3: CASGLVEGGREQYF. CDR3 sequence (DNA): TGTGCTAGTGGTTTGGTTGAGGGGGGTCGGGAGCAGTACTTC.

DNA of the CDR3: TGCAGCGTTGATGGAGGGTTGGGCAGGGGCTATGGCTACACCTTC. Translated: CSVDGGLGRGYGYTF. This chain connects TRBV29-1 to TRBJ1-2; possibly TRBD1 for D (6 bases). Trimming cost V 3 bases and J 4 bases, with 18 bases left between them. The germline CDR1 and CDR2 sequences are SQVTM and ANQGSEA. This CDR3 is built from 15 residues. Full variable domain (remainder filled in from reference TRBV29-1 and TRBJ1-2): SAVISQKPSRDICQRGTSLTIQCQVDSQVTMMFWYRQQPGQSLTLIATANQGSEATYESGFVIDKFPISRPNLTFSTLTVSNMSPEDSSIYLCSVDGGLGRGYGYTFGSGTRLTVV.

The rearrangement joins TRBV4-1 to TRBJ2-3; 11 nucleotides align to TRBD2. The CDR3 spans 15 residues. Germline trimming cut 5 bases from V and 3 bases from J; bases unmatched to any gene: 4. Germline values: CDR1 MGHRA, CDR2 YSYEKL. The CDR3 protein is CASSKLAGGTDTQYF. CDR3 DNA sequence: TGCGCCAGCAGCAAGTTAGCGGGAGGGACAGATACGCAGTATTTT.

This chain joins TRBV7-2 and TRBJ2-7, with D uncertain. Germline V gene lookup returns CDR1 SGHTA and CDR2 FQGNSA. The CDR3 length is 14 residues. Trimming took 5 bases from V and 0 from J, leaving 11 bases between them. The CDR3, as DNA: TGTGCCAGCAGCCCCCGGGTAGACTCCTACGAGCAGTACTTC. This sequence encodes CASSPRVDSYEQYF.

The V gene is TRBV11-2, the J gene TRBJ1-1, with 7 bases that match TRBD1. V was clipped by 5 bases and J by 3 bases; unmatched bases: 15. Germline V gene sequence: CDR1 SGHAT, CDR2 FQNNGV. The CDR3 has 17 residues. CDR3 DNA sequence: TGTGCCAGCAGCCTAGGTGCCCACAGGGGAAGAGACACTGAAGCTTTCTTT. Encoded protein: CASSLGAHRGRDTEAFF.

The genes are TRBV15 and TRBJ2-7; 9 positions agree with TRBD1. The CDR3 length is 15 residues. Germline assignment: CDR1 LNHNV and CDR2 YYDKDF (reference sequence). J was trimmed by 1 base and V by 5 bases; bases with no gene match: 6. The CDR3 sequence is CATSVGQGRSYEQYF. In DNA form, the CDR3 reads TGTGCCACCAGCGTGGGACAGGGACGATCCTACGAGCAGTACTTC.

The chain joins TRBV28 to TRBJ1-5; D gene ambiguous. This CDR3 has 15 residues. V dropped 2 bases and J dropped 2 bases, with 10 bases sitting between them. Germline CDR1 MDHEN, CDR2 SYDVKM. The CDR3 loop reads CASSLGSLGNQPQHF. Written as DNA, the CDR3 is TGTGCCAGCAGTTTAGGCTCACTAGGCAATCAGCCCCAGCATTTT.

This clone has more than one count but fewer than ten. The V call is TRBV7-9, the J call TRBJ2-7; a possible D gene is TRBD1 (6 bases). The V gene's germline CDR1 is SEHNR and CDR2 FQNEAQ (reference sequence). The CDR3 extends over 14 amino acids. Trimming took off 3 bases at V and 5 bases at J, with 14 bases between the two ends. The CDR3 loop is CASSFGSGANEQYF. The DNA for the CDR3 is TGTGCCAGCAGCTTTGGTTCAGGGGCCAACGAGCAGTACTTC.

This clone ranks as medium-sized. The rearrangement uses TRBV10-1 and TRBJ1-1; D perhaps matches TRBD1 (6 bases). Trimming removed 0 bases from V and 0 bases from J, with 23 bases in between. The CDR3 spans 20 residues. Germline assignment: CDR1 WNHNN and CDR2 SYGVQD (reference sequence). This CDR3 reads CASSESKNWDTLRMNTEAFF. CDR3 sequence (DNA): TGCGCCAGCAGTGAGTCGAAGAATTGGGACACCCTCAGGATGAACACTGAAGCTTTCTTT.

The rearrangement joins TRBV7-6 to TRBJ2-7; 13 bases agree with TRBD2. Unmatched junction bases numbered 13, after V lost 6 bases and J lost 2 bases. This CDR3 has 18 residues. Germline V gene sequence: CDR1 SGHVS, CDR2 FNYEAQ. The CDR3 nucleotides are TGTGCCAGCAGAGAGGAACCGGGACTAGCGGGACTTACCTACGAGCAGTACTTC. This sequence encodes CASREEPGLAGLTYEQYF.

V is TRBV5-3 and J is TRBJ1-2; 12 positions agree with TRBD1. TRBV5-3 is noted as an ORF with a role that remains uncertain. The CDR3 extends over 16 amino acids. V trimming: 3 bases; J trimming: 5 bases; junction bases outside the gene matches: 8. Here the CDR3 DNA reads TGTGCCAGAAGCTCCGGGACAGGGGGCGCGGGGTATGGCTACACCTTC. Translation: CARSSGTGGAGYGYTF.

The rearrangement joins TRBV7-2 to TRBJ1-5, with D unresolved. Germline V gene sequence: CDR1 SGHTA, CDR2 FQGNSA. This CDR3 contains 13 residues. V dropped 1 base and J dropped 7 bases, with 8 bases sitting between them. This chain's CDR3 is CASSLEGRQPQHF. The CDR3 bases are TGTGCCAGCAGCTTAGAGGGAAGGCAGCCCCAGCATTTT.

CDR3 protein: CASSSPRTGVNEQYF. The CDR3 region has the DNA TGCGCCAGCAGCTCCCCAAGGACAGGGGTCAACGAGCAGTACTTC. The rearrangement joins TRBV4-1 to TRBJ2-7, with 9 bases lining up with TRBD1. This CDR3 is built from 15 residues. After removal of 5 bases from V and 5 bases from J, the junction contained 10 bases not matched to a gene. In germline, CDR1 is MGHRA, CDR2 YSYEKL.

This chain links TRBV29-1 with TRBJ2-3; the match to TRBD2 covers 11 bases. Germline trimming cut 5 bases from V and 4 bases from J; bases unmatched to any gene: 2. Germline V CDR1 and CDR2: SQVTM, ANQGSEA. The CDR3 totals 13 residues. The DNA for the CDR3 is TGCAGCGTTATAGCGGGGGGGCCAGATACGCAGTATTTT. Translated, it gives CSVIAGGPDTQYF.

The chain joins TRBV7-2 to TRBJ1-1; 8 nucleotides agree with TRBD1. Germline values: CDR1 SGHTA, CDR2 FQGNSA. The J segment lost 4 bases and the V segment lost 1 base, leaving 8 bases of the junction unmatched. This CDR3 comprises 16 residues. CDR3 protein: CASSLVRAGGRTEAFF. The CDR3 region has the DNA TGTGCCAGCAGCTTAGTTCGAGCAGGGGGCCGCACTGAAGCTTTCTTT.

The chain uses TRBV10-3 and TRBJ2-7, with 11 positions matching TRBD2. In germline, CDR1 is ENHRY, CDR2 SYGVKD. The CDR3 extends over 15 amino acids. Trimming removed 2 bases from V and 2 bases from J; junction bases left unmatched: 2. CDR3 nucleotide sequence: TGTGCCATCAGTGAGACTAGCGGGGGAACCTACGAGCAGTACTTC. Its protein is CAISETSGGTYEQYF.

This CDR3 is CASSEDRELSPLHF. Here the CDR3 DNA reads TGTGCCAGCAGCGAAGACAGGGAACTTTCACCCCTCCACTTT. V gene TRBV9 combines with J gene TRBJ1-6; 7 nucleotides match TRBD1. The CDR3 has 14 amino acids. Unmatched junction bases numbered 6, after V lost 3 bases and J lost 9 bases. Germline V gene sequence: CDR1 SGDLS, CDR2 YYNGEE. The whole variable domain, remainder taken from reference TRBV9 and TRBJ1-6, is DSGVTQTPKHLITATGQRVTLRCSPRSGDLSVYWYQQSLDQGLQFLIQYYNGEERAKGNILERFSAQQFPDLHSELNLSSLELGDSALYFCASSEDRELSPLHFGNGTRLTVT.

The rearrangement links TRBV27 to TRBJ1-1; D is uncertain. CDR1 is MNHEY and CDR2 is SMNVEV in the germline V gene (reference sequence). Trimming cost V 0 bases and J 5 bases, with 13 bases left between them. This CDR3 has 15 residues. This CDR3 reads CASSLSARTRTEAFF. CDR3 in DNA: TGTGCCAGCAGTTTATCGGCCAGGACCAGGACTGAAGCTTTCTTT.

This clone was detected only once. This chain links TRBV19 with TRBJ2-7; no firm D call. Looked up from germline, CDR1 is LNHDA and CDR2 is SQIVND (reference sequence). The CDR3 length is 13 residues. Trimming left V 5 bases short and J 6 bases short, with 14 bases between. CDR3 sequence (DNA): TGTGCCAGTAGTGCGGACGGGCTAAGCGAGCAGTACTTC. Its translation: CASSADGLSEQYF.

V and J are TRBV10-1 and TRBJ2-7; 15 positions match TRBD2. CDR1 WNHNN and CDR2 SYGVQD come from the germline V gene (reference sequence). This CDR3 has 17 residues. With V trimmed by 8 bases and J by 3 bases, 11 bases remained unmatched. The DNA of the CDR3 is TGCGCCAGCCCCCCCTCAGGACTAGCGGGGGGGGACTACGAGCAGTACTTC. Its translation is CASPPSGLAGGDYEQYF.

The chain joins TRBV27 to TRBJ1-4; D call uncertain. Per the germline V gene, CDR1 is MNHEY and CDR2 is SMNVEV (reference sequence). The CDR3 spans 14 residues. The V end was cut by 0 bases, the J end by 0 bases, with 2 bases between. In DNA, the CDR3 is TGTGCCAGCAGTTTATCCCCAACTAATGAAAAACTGTTTTTT. Encoded protein: CASSLSPTNEKLFF.

The chain couples TRBV7-9 to TRBJ2-6, with 8 positions matching TRBD1. The CDR3 is 16 amino acids. The trim removed 3 bases at V and 1 base at J, leaving 2 bases unmatched. Germline CDR1 and CDR2: SEHNR and FQNEAQ (reference sequence). In DNA form, the CDR3 reads TGTGCCAGCAGCTTTAGGACAGGGTCTGGGGCCAACGTCCTGACTTTC. Translation: CASSFRTGSGANVLTF. The complete variable domain, with remaining parts taken from reference TRBV7-9 and TRBJ2-6, reads DTGVSQNPRHKITKRGQNVTFRCDPISEHNRLYWYRQTLGQGPEFLTYFQNEAQLEKSRLLSDRFSAERPKGSFSTLEIQRTEQGDSAMYLCASSFRTGSGANVLTFGAGSRLTVL.

This chain links TRBV27 with TRBJ2-7, with TRBD1 identical over 7 bases. The CDR3 loop spans 14 amino acids. Germline trimming cut 6 bases from V and 2 bases from J; bases unmatched to any gene: 7. Germline V gene data show CDR1 as MNHEY and CDR2 as SMNVEV (reference sequence). This CDR3 is CASSPTGVPYEQYF. The CDR3 coding sequence is TGTGCCAGCAGCCCCACAGGGGTTCCCTACGAGCAGTACTTC.